The rows below give T cell receptor beta chains drawn from one sample of a study of shared clonotypes between healthy human individuals. The repertoire was sequenced with immunoSEQ multiplex PCR; TCRdb's copy has only in-frame clones and lacks some. This sample has around 610,000 clones, with around 96% found just once. Specimen: naive CD8+ T cells sorted from blood. These receptors all come from a woman between 25 and 40 years old in good health. Each CDR3 is given with its conserved first and last residue. The D gene is left open where the match is weak. The size field is filled for only some rows; it gives once, few, many or a size class.

clone_size	v_call	j_call	d_call	cdr3_nt	cdr3_aa
NA	TRBV10-1	TRBJ1-3	NA	TGCGCCGGACTCCGACCCCGGAGCTCTGGAAACACCATATATTTT	CAGLRPRSSGNTIYF
NA	TRBV11-3	TRBJ2-5	NA	TGTGCCAGCAGCATGGCGAATCAAGAGACCCAGTACTTC	CASSMANQETQYF
NA	TRBV7-9	TRBJ2-1	NA	TGTGCCAGCAGCTTAACTAGTGTCTACAATGAGCAGTTCTTC	CASSLTSVYNEQFF
NA	TRBV5-1	TRBJ2-1	TRBD1	TGCGCCAGCAGCAAAGGACAGGGGGGTATGCCGTCCTACAATGAGCAGTTCTTC	CASSKGQGGMPSYNEQFF
NA	TRBV7-6	TRBJ1-6	TRBD1	TGTGCCAGCAGCCCCGGGACAGGGCGGGTGTGGCCCCTCCACTTT	CASSPGTGRVWPLHF
NA	TRBV28	TRBJ1-2	NA	TGTGCCAGCAGCCCAGGAGGCTATGGCTACACCTTC	CASSPGGYGYTF
NA	TRBV10-3	TRBJ2-7	TRBD2	TGTGCCATCAGTGAGGGCCTAGCGGGAGGTGCCTACGAGCAGTACTTC	CAISEGLAGGAYEQYF
NA	TRBV28	TRBJ2-5	TRBD1	TGTGCCAGCAGTTTTGACGACAGGGGCAAGACCCAGTACTTC	CASSFDDRGKTQYF
NA	TRBV4-1	TRBJ1-1	TRBD1	TGCGCCAGCAGCCGATCGACAGGGATGGGCACTGAAGCTTTCTTT	CASSRSTGMGTEAFF
NA	TRBV27	TRBJ2-1	TRBD2	TGTGCCAGCAGTTTATGGGGACTAGCGGGAGGCAATGAGCAGTTCTTC	CASSLWGLAGGNEQFF
NA	TRBV14	TRBJ2-7	NA	TGTGCCAGCAGCCATAGGGGTTACGAGCAGTACTTC	CASSHRGYEQYF
once	TRBV21-1	TRBJ2-1	NA	TGTGCCAGCAGCAAGGGATGCGGGAGACTCGACAATGAGCAGTTCTTC	CASSKGCGRLDNEQFF
NA	TRBV27	TRBJ2-7	NA	TGTGCCAGCAGTCCACACCCTTATGAGCAGTACTTC	CASSPHPYEQYF
NA	TRBV7-5	TRBJ1-5	NA	TGTGTCAGAAGCCCCGGACCTATTCCAGGCAATCAGCCCCAGCATTTT	CVRSPGPIPGNQPQHF
NA	TRBV27	TRBJ2-7	TRBD2	TGTGCCAGCAGCTCCTCCGGGACTACCTACGAGCAGTACTTC	CASSSSGTTYEQYF
NA	TRBV6-5	TRBJ2-7	NA	TGTGCCAGTTCCATAGGGCATCTCTACGAGCAGTACTTC	CASSIGHLYEQYF
NA	TRBV28	TRBJ2-5	TRBD1	TGTGCCAGCAGTTCCGGGACAGGGAGGGCGGAGACCCAGTACTTC	CASSSGTGRAETQYF
NA	TRBV6-4	TRBJ1-2	NA	TGTGCCAGCAGTGACGGGTTCTATGGCTACACCTTC	CASSDGFYGYTF
NA	TRBV7-9	TRBJ1-1	NA	TGTGCCAGCAGCCCCACGCCTGGGGGGACTGAAGCTTTCTTT	CASSPTPGGTEAFF
NA	TRBV27	TRBJ1-5	NA	TGTGCCAGCAGTTTCGGTGGTCGCAATCAGCCCCAGCATTTT	CASSFGGRNQPQHF
NA	TRBV27	TRBJ2-5	TRBD2	TGTGCCAGCAGTTTATCGAGGGGACTAGCTACGGGGGAGCTGGAGACCCAGTACTTC	CASSLSRGLATGELETQYF
NA	TRBV7-9	TRBJ2-1	TRBD2	TGTGCCGGCTACTCTAGCGGGAGGGCCTGGGATTCGAATGAGCAGTTCTTC	CAGYSSGRAWDSNEQFF
NA	TRBV9	TRBJ1-2	NA	TGTGCCAGCTCCCCCGGGGGGACGGTGGACACCTTC	CASSPGGTVDTF
NA	TRBV5-1	TRBJ1-2	NA	TGCGCCAGCAGCTTGGCCGGGGTCGGCTATGGCTACACCTTC	CASSLAGVGYGYTF
NA	TRBV28	TRBJ1-4	TRBD1	TGTGCCAGCACCATGGGGACAGAAGCAAATGAAAAACTGTTTTTT	CASTMGTEANEKLFF
NA	TRBV7-6	TRBJ2-1	NA	TGTGCCAGCAGCTTAGTAAGCGGTTCCTACAATGAGCAGTTCTTC	CASSLVSGSYNEQFF
NA	TRBV13	TRBJ2-3	NA	TGTGCCAGCAGCTTAAGGGGAGGCTACACAGATACGCAGTATTTT	CASSLRGGYTDTQYF
NA	TRBV27	TRBJ2-5	NA	TGTGCCAGCAGTTACGCAGGGTGGGGCGACCAAGAGACCCAGTACTTC	CASSYAGWGDQETQYF
NA	TRBV7-2	TRBJ2-1	NA	TGTGCCAGCAGCTTAACTGTGGGGACCGCCTACAATGAGCAGTTCTTC	CASSLTVGTAYNEQFF
NA	TRBV7-8	TRBJ1-4	NA	TGTGCCAGCAGCTTACTCGAAAGTAATGAAAAACTGTTTTTT	CASSLLESNEKLFF
NA	TRBV7-9	TRBJ2-7	TRBD2	TGTGCCAGCAGCTTCACTAGCGGGAGCGGATACGAGCAGTACTTC	CASSFTSGSGYEQYF
NA	TRBV5-4	TRBJ1-3	TRBD1	TGTGCCAGCAGCTTTCAGGGGGCTTCTGGAAACACCATATATTTT	CASSFQGASGNTIYF
NA	TRBV27	TRBJ2-3	TRBD1	TGTGCCAGCAGTTTACTCCAGGGGGCCTTCACAGATACGCAGTATTTT	CASSLLQGAFTDTQYF
NA	TRBV7-8	TRBJ1-2	NA	TGTGCCAGCAGCTCTAACGTTTTTCTAGACTATGGCTACACCTTC	CASSSNVFLDYGYTF
NA	TRBV7-9	TRBJ2-7	NA	TGTGCCAGCAGCCTTGGGGCTTACGAGCAGTACTTC	CASSLGAYEQYF
NA	TRBV10-1	TRBJ2-3	TRBD2	TGCGCCAGCAGTGAGTCGGGACTATACACAGATACGCAGTATTTT	CASSESGLYTDTQYF
NA	TRBV28	TRBJ1-2	NA	TGTGCCAGCAAAGAAACAGGGAAATCGCTGTATGGCTACACCTTC	CASKETGKSLYGYTF
NA	TRBV28	TRBJ2-1	NA	TGTGCCAGCAGTTTTCCACGGACGGCGGACAATGAGCAGTTCTTC	CASSFPRTADNEQFF
NA	TRBV7-6	TRBJ2-5	NA	TGTGCCAGCAGCTTAGCGATCGGGCTACAAGAGACCCAGTACTTC	CASSLAIGLQETQYF
NA	TRBV14	TRBJ1-1	NA	TGTGCCAGCAGCCAAGATTGGACAGTGAACACTGAAGCTTTCTTT	CASSQDWTVNTEAFF
once	TRBV7-2	TRBJ2-7	NA	TGTGCCAGCAGCCCACGTCCAGGACGGGGTGCCTACGAGCAGTACTTC	CASSPRPGRGAYEQYF
NA	TRBV7-8	TRBJ2-1	NA	TGTGCCAGCAGCCGGGGGGCAGCGGGCAATGAGCAGTTCTTC	CASSRGAAGNEQFF